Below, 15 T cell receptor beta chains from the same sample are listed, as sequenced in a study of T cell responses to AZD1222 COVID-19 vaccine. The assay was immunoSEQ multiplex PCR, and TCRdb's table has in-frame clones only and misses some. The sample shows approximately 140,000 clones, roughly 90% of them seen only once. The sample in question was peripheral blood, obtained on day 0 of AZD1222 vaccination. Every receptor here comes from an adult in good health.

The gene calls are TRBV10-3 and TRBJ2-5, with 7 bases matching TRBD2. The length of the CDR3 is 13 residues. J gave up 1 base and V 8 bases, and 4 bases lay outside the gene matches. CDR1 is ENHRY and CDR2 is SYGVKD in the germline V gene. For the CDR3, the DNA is TGTGCCATCGGGGGAGGGCTCCAAGAGACCCAGTACTTC. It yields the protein CAIGGGLQETQYF.

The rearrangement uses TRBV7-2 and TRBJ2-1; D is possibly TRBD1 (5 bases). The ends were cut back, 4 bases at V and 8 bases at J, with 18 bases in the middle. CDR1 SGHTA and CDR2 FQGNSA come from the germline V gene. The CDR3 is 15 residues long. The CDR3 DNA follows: TGTGCCAGCAGCTCCACAGGACGGTCCCGGGATGAGCAGTTCTTC. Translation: CASSSTGRSRDEQFF.

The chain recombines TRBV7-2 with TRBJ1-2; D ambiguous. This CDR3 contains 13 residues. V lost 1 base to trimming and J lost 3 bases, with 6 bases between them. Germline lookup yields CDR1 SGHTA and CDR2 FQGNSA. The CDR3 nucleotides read TGTGCCAGCAGCTTAGGGACCTACTATGGCTACACCTTC. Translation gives CASSLGTYYGYTF. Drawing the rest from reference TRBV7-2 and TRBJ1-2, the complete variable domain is GAGVSQSPSNKVTEKGKDVELRCDPISGHTALYWYRQSLGQGLEFLIYFQGNSAPDKSGLPSDRFSAERTGGSVSTLTIQRTQQEDSAVYLCASSLGTYYGYTFGSGTRLTVV.

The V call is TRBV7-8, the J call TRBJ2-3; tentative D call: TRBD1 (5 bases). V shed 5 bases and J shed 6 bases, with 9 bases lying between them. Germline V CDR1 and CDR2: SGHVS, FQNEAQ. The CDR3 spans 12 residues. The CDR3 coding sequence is TGTGCCAGCAGCCCTCCAGGGGATACGCAGTATTTT. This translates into CASSPPGDTQYF. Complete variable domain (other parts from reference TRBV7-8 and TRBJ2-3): GAGVSQSPRYKVAKRGQDVALRCDPISGHVSLFWYQQALGQGPEFLTYFQNEAQLDKSGLPSDRFFAERPEGSVSTLKIQRTQQEDSAVYLCASSPPGDTQYFGPGTRLTVL.

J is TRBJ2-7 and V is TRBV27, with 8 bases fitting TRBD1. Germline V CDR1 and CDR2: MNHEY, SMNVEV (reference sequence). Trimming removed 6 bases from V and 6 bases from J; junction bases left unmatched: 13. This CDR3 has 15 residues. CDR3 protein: CASSLYAGGEGEQYF. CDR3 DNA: TGTGCCAGCAGCCTATACGCAGGGGGCGAGGGCGAGCAGTACTTC.

CDR3 nucleotide sequence: TGCAGCGTTGGCGGACTAGCGGGGTGGAGCTCCTACAATGAGCAGTTCTTC. This translates into CSVGGLAGWSSYNEQFF. This chain links TRBV29-1 with TRBJ2-1, with 12 bases identical to TRBD2. CDR1 is SQVTM and CDR2 is ANQGSEA in the germline V gene. The V segment lost 4 bases and the J segment 0 bases; nucleotides outside the gene matches: 7. The CDR3 runs to 17 residues.

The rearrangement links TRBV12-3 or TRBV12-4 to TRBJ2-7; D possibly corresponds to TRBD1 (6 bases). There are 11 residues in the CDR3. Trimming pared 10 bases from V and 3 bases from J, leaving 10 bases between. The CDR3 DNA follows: TGTGCCACCGCCAGGGGCTACGAGCAGTACTTC. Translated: CATARGYEQYF.

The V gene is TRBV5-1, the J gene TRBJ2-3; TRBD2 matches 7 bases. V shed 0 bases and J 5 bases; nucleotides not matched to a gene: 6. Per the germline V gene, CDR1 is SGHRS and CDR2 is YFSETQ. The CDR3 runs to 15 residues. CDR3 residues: CASSLDPGRGDTQYF. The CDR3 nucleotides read TGCGCCAGCAGCTTGGACCCAGGGAGGGGAGATACGCAGTATTTT.

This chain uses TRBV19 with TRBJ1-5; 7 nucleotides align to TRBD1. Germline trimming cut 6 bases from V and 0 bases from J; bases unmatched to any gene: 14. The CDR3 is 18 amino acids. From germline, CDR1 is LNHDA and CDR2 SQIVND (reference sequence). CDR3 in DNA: TGTGCCAGTAGCAAAGCCGGGACAGAGACATATAGCAATCAGCCCCAGCATTTT. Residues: CASSKAGTETYSNQPQHF. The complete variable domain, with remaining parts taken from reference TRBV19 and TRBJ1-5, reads DGGITQSPKYLFRKEGQNVTLSCEQNLNHDAMYWYRQDPGQGLRLIYYSQIVNDFQKGDIAEGYSVSREKKESFPLTVTSAQKNPTAFYLCASSKAGTETYSNQPQHFGDGTRLSIL.

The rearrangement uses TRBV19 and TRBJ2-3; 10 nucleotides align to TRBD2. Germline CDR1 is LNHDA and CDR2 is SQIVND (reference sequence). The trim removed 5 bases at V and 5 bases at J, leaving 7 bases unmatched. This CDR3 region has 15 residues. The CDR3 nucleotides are TGTGCCAGTAGTTCGGGACTAGCGAGGGGAGATACGCAGTATTTT. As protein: CASSSGLARGDTQYF.

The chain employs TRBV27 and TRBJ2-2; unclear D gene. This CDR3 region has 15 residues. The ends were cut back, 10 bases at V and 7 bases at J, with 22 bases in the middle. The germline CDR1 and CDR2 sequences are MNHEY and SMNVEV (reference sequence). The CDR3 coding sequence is TGTGCCACCACTGTCCGGGCTACGTGGGTCGGGGAGCTGTTTTTT. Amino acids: CATTVRATWVGELFF.

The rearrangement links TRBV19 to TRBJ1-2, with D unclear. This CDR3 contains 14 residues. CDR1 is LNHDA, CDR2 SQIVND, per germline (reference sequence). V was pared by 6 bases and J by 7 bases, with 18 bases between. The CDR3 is CASSGGDTFFGYTF. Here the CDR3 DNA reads TGTGCCAGTAGCGGTGGAGATACCTTTTTTGGCTACACCTTC.

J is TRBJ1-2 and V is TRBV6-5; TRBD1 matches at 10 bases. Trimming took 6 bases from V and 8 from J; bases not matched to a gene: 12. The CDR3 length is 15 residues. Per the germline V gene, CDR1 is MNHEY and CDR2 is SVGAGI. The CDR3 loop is CASSRTGGRTMGYTF. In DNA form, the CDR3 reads TGTGCCAGCAGCCGGACAGGGGGACGTACTATGGGCTACACCTTC.

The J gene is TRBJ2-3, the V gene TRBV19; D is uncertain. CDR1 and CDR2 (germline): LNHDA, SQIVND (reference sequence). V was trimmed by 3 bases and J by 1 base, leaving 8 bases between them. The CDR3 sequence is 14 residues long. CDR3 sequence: CASSIVGRTDTQYF. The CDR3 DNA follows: TGTGCCAGTAGTATTGTCGGACGCACAGATACGCAGTATTTT.

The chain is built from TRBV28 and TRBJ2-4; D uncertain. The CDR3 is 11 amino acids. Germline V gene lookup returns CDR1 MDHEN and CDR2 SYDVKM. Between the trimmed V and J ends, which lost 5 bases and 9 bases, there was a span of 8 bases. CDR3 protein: CASSPSGIQYF. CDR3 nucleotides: TGTGCCAGCAGTCCCTCGGGCATTCAGTACTTC.